Below, 14 T cell receptor beta chains from the same sample are listed, as sequenced in a study of blood T cells in healthy people across ages. Together with a sample-barcoded 5' primer, a J-beta primer mix was included in a second PCR lasting roughly 7 to 11 cycles. TCRdb fed the 5' RACE reads into MiXCR, producing one record per CDR3 protein. This table has 1.5 million to 2 million distinct CDR3 sequences, 49% appearing once. Sequenced input: blood. These receptors all come from a middle-aged woman in good health.

The sample holds a few counts of this clonotype. The chain recombines TRBV7-2 with TRBJ1-4, with TRBD1 as a possible D gene (5 bases). Trimming stripped 7 bases from V and 3 bases from J, with 12 bases between. Germline V gene lookup returns CDR1 SGHTA and CDR2 FQGNSA. This CDR3 has 14 amino acids. CDR3 amino acids: CASTASGPNEKLFF. The CDR3 DNA reads TGTGCCAGCACGGCTTCGGGGCCTAATGAAAAACTGTTTTTT.

This clonotype was observed a handful of times. The chain is built from TRBV15 and TRBJ2-5; D not certain. The J call is uncertain, as TRBJ2-7 better fits the DNA end. The CDR3 length is 13 residues. The germline CDR1 and CDR2 sequences are LNHNV and YYDKDF (reference sequence). This CDR3 reads CATSRDLDGEQYF. The CDR3 bases are TGTGCCACCAGCAGAGATCTTGACGGCGAGCAGTACTTC.

The rearrangement links TRBV12-3 or TRBV12-4 to TRBJ2-4; 7 bases agree with TRBD2. With V trimmed by 2 bases and J by 6 bases, 4 bases remained unmatched. The CDR3 loop spans 14 amino acids. The CDR3 here is CASSLNLAANIQYF. In nucleotides, the CDR3 is TGTGCCAGCAGTTTAAACCTAGCGGCAAACATTCAGTACTTC.

The chain joins TRBV18 to TRBJ2-1; D might be TRBD1 (6 bases). V dropped 6 bases and J dropped 1 base, with 19 bases sitting between them. Per the germline V gene, CDR1 is KGHSH and CDR2 is LQKENI. The CDR3 loop spans 17 amino acids. CDR3 sequence: CASSRGQPNHSYNEQFF. CDR3 in DNA: TGTGCCAGCTCTCGGGGACAACCCAACCATTCCTACAATGAGCAGTTCTTC. The full variable domain, rest sourced from reference TRBV18 and TRBJ2-1, is NAGVMQNPRHLVRRRGQEARLRCSPMKGHSHVYWYRQLPEEGLKFMVYLQKENIIDESGMPKERFSAEFPKEGPSILRIQQVVRGDSAAYFCASSRGQPNHSYNEQFFGPGTRLTVL.

The V gene is TRBV6-2 or TRBV6-3, the J gene TRBJ1-5; TRBD1 matches at 8 bases. V was pared by 2 bases and J by 4 bases, with 10 bases of the junction left unmatched. The CDR3 is 17 residues long. In germline, CDR1 is MNHEY, CDR2 SVGEGT. CDR3: CASSYPMDRAINQPQHF. The CDR3, as DNA: TGTGCCAGCAGTTACCCTATGGACAGGGCGATAAATCAGCCCCAGCATTTT.

The chain combines TRBV7-3 with TRBJ2-3; no definite D call. The CDR3 has 13 amino acids. Germline-derived CDR1 and CDR2 are SGHTA and FQGTGA. V was clipped by 4 bases and J by 4 bases, with 9 bases between them. The CDR3 here is CASSSFGPDTQYF. CDR3 bases: TGTGCCAGCAGCTCCTTCGGCCCAGATACGCAGTATTTT. The variable domain in full, completed from reference TRBV7-3 and TRBJ2-3, reads GAGVSQTPSNKVTEKGKYVELRCDPISGHTALYWYRQSLGQGPEFLIYFQGTGAADDSGLPNDRFFAVRPEGSVSTLKIQRTERGDSAVYLCASSSFGPDTQYFGPGTRLTVL.

This clonotype was detected only a few times. The chain employs TRBV15 and TRBJ2-1, with D unclear. V shed 5 bases and J shed 6 bases, with 5 bases lying between them. The CDR3 runs 11 residues. CDR1 LNHNV and CDR2 YYDKDF come from the germline V gene (reference sequence). CDR3 region: CATSVVNEQFF. CDR3 bases: TGTGCCACCAGCGTAGTCAATGAGCAGTTCTTC.

The V call is TRBV9, the J call TRBJ1-1, with no clear D. Looked up from germline, CDR1 is SGDLS and CDR2 is YYNGEE. CDR3 size: 15 residues. The V end lost 0 bases, the J end lost 2 bases, and 11 bases lay between the germline ends. The CDR3 protein is CASSVVSRGNTEAFF. The CDR3 DNA follows: TGTGCCAGCAGCGTAGTTTCTCGGGGAAACACTGAAGCTTTCTTT.

In this sample, this clonotype turned up a few times. The rearrangement uses TRBV29-1 and TRBJ2-3, with no clear D. Germline loops: CDR1 SQVTM, CDR2 ANQGSEA. This CDR3 has 12 residues. Trimming took 3 bases from V and 2 from J, leaving 6 bases between them. In nucleotides, the CDR3 is TGCAGCGTTGACGGGCCCACAGATACGCAGTATTTT. Translation gives CSVDGPTDTQYF.

The rearrangement joins TRBV25-1 to TRBJ1-5; D may be TRBD1 (5 bases). The germline V gene encodes CDR1 MGHDK and CDR2 SYGVNS. The ends were cut back, 10 bases at V and 6 bases at J, with 16 bases in the middle. The CDR3 extends over 13 amino acids. CDR3 in amino acids: CAMTLRGAQPQHF. The CDR3 DNA reads as TGTGCCATGACACTACGAGGGGCTCAGCCCCAGCATTTT.

The chain carries TRBV10-3 and TRBJ2-3; 9 bases are shared with TRBD2. Germline V gene sequence: CDR1 ENHRY, CDR2 SYGVKD. V shed 2 bases, J shed 4 bases, and the junction held 7 bases outside the gene matches. CDR3 length: 16 residues. The CDR3 spells CAISESGGGAADTQYF. The CDR3 DNA reads as TGTGCCATCAGTGAGAGTGGCGGGGGGGCCGCAGATACGCAGTATTTT.

This sequence joins TRBV5-1 and TRBJ2-7, with a possible D match to TRBD1 (6 bases). The V and J ends lost 4 bases and 0 bases respectively, with 17 bases between them. Germline CDR1 SGHRS, CDR2 YFSETQ. CDR3 length: 16 amino acids. CDR3 sequence (DNA): TGCGCCAGCAGCCCGAACCGACAGGCTCCCTCCTACGAGCAGTACTTC. Its protein is CASSPNRQAPSYEQYF.

This clonotype occurred once. The chain joins TRBV7-2 to TRBJ1-6; no clear D. V lost 1 base, J lost 4 bases, and 11 bases lay in between. This CDR3 contains 16 residues. Looked up from germline, CDR1 is SGHTA and CDR2 is FQGNSA. CDR3 in DNA: TGTGCCAGCAGCTTAGATTCGACGGGATATAATTCACCCCTCCACTTT. Translation gives CASSLDSTGYNSPLHF.

The V gene is TRBV28, the J gene TRBJ2-5; D is undetermined. This CDR3 contains 13 residues. The germline V and J ends were trimmed by 5 bases and 5 bases, with 12 bases remaining between them. The germline V gene encodes CDR1 MDHEN and CDR2 SYDVKM. Written as DNA, the CDR3 is TGTGCCAGCAGTGCCCCTTGGACGGAGACCCAGTACTTC. It yields the protein CASSAPWTETQYF. The variable domain in full, with the rest retrieved from reference TRBV28 and TRBJ2-5, is DVKVTQSSRYLVKRTGEKVFLECVQDMDHENMFWYRQDPGLGLRLIYFSYDVKMKEKGDIPEGYSVSREKKERFSLILESASTNQTSMYLCASSAPWTETQYFGPGTRLLVL.